The 19 T cell receptor beta chains reported below all come from one sample, sequenced in a study of T cells in Graves' hyperthyroidism and ophthalmopathy (dated by TCRdb to the late 2010s). The receptor library was made with multiplex PCR. Sequencing instrument: Illumina HiSeq 2000. Amplification of TCR beta CDR3 regions was carried out from RNA transcripts. A first-round RT-PCR of the TCR CDR3 used the HTBI primer set with the Qiagen OneStep RT-PCR kit. Clones were called with MiXCR by TCRdb after fastp trimmed the public reads at Q25, and only in-frame beta chains were retained. Rows matching on CDR3 protein sequence are summarized as one entry with the most common DNA and genes. The sample includes around 350,000 distinct CDR3 sequences, with 15% to 17% observed a single time. Together, the top ten hold around a quarter of the sample. Material: blood. The receptors originated from a woman aged 18-29 years with Graves' hyperthyroidism that later progressed to Graves' ophthalmopathy.

For this clonotype: This may stem from a read error, because a much larger clone lies one nucleotide away. The chain is built from TRBV28 and TRBJ2-7, with D possibly matching TRBD1 (5 bases). This CDR3 has 13 amino acids. Looked up from germline, CDR1 is MDHEN and CDR2 is SYDVKM. The CDR3 sequence is CASNLSRQYEQYF. DNA of the CDR3: TGTGCCAGCAATTTATCCAGACAGTACGAGCAGTACTTC.

This clonotype appeared a few times. The rearrangement links TRBV2 to TRBJ2-1, with D perhaps matching TRBD2 (5 bases). The CDR3 loop spans 12 amino acids. V was cut by 6 bases and J by 7 bases, with 10 bases left in between. Germline V gene data show CDR1 as SNHLY and CDR2 as FYNNEI. CDR3 coding DNA: TGTGCCAGCAGAGAAACGGGAAATGAGCAGTTCTTC. As protein: CASRETGNEQFF.

The chain carries TRBV25-1 and TRBJ1-2, with D perhaps TRBD1 (5 bases). The CDR3 is 14 residues long. Deletions cut 4 bases from V and 5 bases from J, with 14 bases between. Germline-derived CDR1 and CDR2 are MGHDK and SYGVNS. CDR3 sequence (DNA): TGTGCCAGCAGTGTCGCCGGGACTCATTATGGCTACACCTTC. It specifies CASSVAGTHYGYTF.

This clonotype was recorded many times. The genes are TRBV28 and TRBJ2-3; tentatively, D is TRBD2 (5 bases). Per germline, CDR1 MDHEN and CDR2 SYDVKM. The CDR3 extends over 15 amino acids. V lost 6 bases, J lost 2 bases, and 15 bases lay in between. The DNA of the CDR3 is TGTGCCAGCAGGCCCCCGGAGGCCCTCACAGATACGCAGTATTTT. The encoded protein is CASRPPEALTDTQYF. Full variable domain (remainder filled in from reference TRBV28 and TRBJ2-3): DVKVTQSSRYLVKRTGEKVFLECVQDMDHENMFWYRQDPGLGLRLIYFSYDVKMKEKGDIPEGYSVSREKKERFSLILESASTNQTSMYLCASRPPEALTDTQYFGPGTRLTVL.

The genes are TRBV19 and TRBJ2-2; no reliable D call. The ends were cut back, 5 bases at V and 6 bases at J, with 19 bases in the middle. Germline CDR1 is LNHDA and CDR2 is SQIVND (reference sequence). The CDR3 loop spans 16 amino acids. The CDR3 is CASSPSLGGPAGELFF. For the CDR3, the DNA is TGTGCCAGTAGTCCATCCTTGGGCGGCCCCGCCGGGGAGCTGTTTTTT.

As regards this clonotype: A much larger clone differs from this one at a single base, so this may be a read error. This rearrangement joins TRBV20-1 to TRBJ2-1; the match to TRBD2 covers 8 bases. The CDR3 is 16 amino acids. Germline CDR1 and CDR2: DFQATT and SNEGSKA (reference sequence). V shed 6 bases, J shed 3 bases, and the junction held 13 bases outside the gene matches. The CDR3 coding sequence is TGCAGTGCCGTTAACGCAAGCGGGAGAAACTACAATGAGCAGTTCTTC. It codes for CSAVNASGRNYNEQFF.

This chain uses TRBV28 with TRBJ2-2, with 13 bases lining up with TRBD2. Per the germline V gene, CDR1 is MDHEN and CDR2 is SYDVKM. The CDR3 is made up of 16 amino acids. Trimming took 4 bases from V and 6 from J; bases not matched to a gene: 5. CDR3 in amino acids: CASSSETSGRPGELFF. CDR3 DNA: TGTGCCAGCAGTTCAGAGACTAGCGGGAGGCCCGGGGAGCTGTTTTTT.

V and J are TRBV19 and TRBJ2-5; TRBD2 agrees at 8 bases. V shed 5 bases and J 5 bases; nucleotides not matched to a gene: 4. The CDR3 is 13 amino acids. Per germline, CDR1 LNHDA and CDR2 SQIVND (reference sequence). CDR3 nucleotides: TGTGCCAGTAGTTTTAGCGGGATGGAGACCCAGTACTTC. This codes for CASSFSGMETQYF.

As DNA, the CDR3 is TGTGCCATCAGTGAGGGGGCAAACAATCAGCCCCAGCATTTT. It encodes CAISEGANNQPQHF. This chain connects TRBV10-3 to TRBJ1-5, with D maybe TRBD1 (5 bases). Per germline, CDR1 ENHRY and CDR2 SYGVKD. Trimming cost V 2 bases and J 3 bases, with 8 bases left between them. The CDR3 length is 14 residues.

This clonotype has just a few counts. With a much larger clone just one base away, this may be a read error. The rearrangement links TRBV20-1 to TRBJ2-3; 10 bases line up with TRBD2. The germline V gene encodes CDR1 DFQATT and CDR2 SNEGSKA (reference sequence). V gave up 3 bases and J gave up 5 bases; unmatched junction bases: 8. The CDR3 is 15 residues long. The CDR3 region has the DNA TGCAGTGCTAGCGGGACTAGCGTAACCATAGATACGCAGTATTTT. It codes for CSASGTSVTIDTQYF.

This clonotype was detected ten times or more. The rearrangement joins TRBV7-2 to TRBJ1-6; D possibly corresponds to TRBD1 (6 bases). The CDR3 spans 18 residues. V was shortened by 1 base and J by 5 bases, with 18 bases between the two germline ends. The germline gives CDR1 SGHTA, CDR2 FQGNSA. CDR3 residues: CASSLDLARGGHNSPLHF. CDR3 bases: TGTGCCAGCAGCTTAGATTTGGCCAGGGGAGGCCATAATTCACCCCTCCACTTT.

This clonotype was counted between two and nine times. The chain links TRBV11-2 to TRBJ1-4; 7 nucleotides line up with TRBD1. Germline V CDR1 and CDR2: SGHAT, FQNNGV. CDR3 length: 14 amino acids. V shed 4 bases and J 8 bases; nucleotides not matched to a gene: 7. CDR3 nucleotides: TGTGCCAGCAGCTCAGGGGGTTCGGGGGAAAAACTGTTTTTT. Translating gives CASSSGGSGEKLFF.

The rearrangement uses TRBV20-1 and TRBJ2-7; TRBD2 agrees at 10 bases. The CDR3 sequence is 17 residues long. V gave up 0 bases and J gave up 0 bases; unmatched junction bases: 8. Germline-derived CDR1 and CDR2 are DFQATT and SNEGSKA (reference sequence). CDR3 in amino acids: CSARDFRTSGSSYEQYF. CDR3 DNA: TGCAGTGCTAGAGATTTTCGGACTAGCGGAAGCTCCTACGAGCAGTACTTC.

In nucleotides, the CDR3 is TGTGCCAGCAGCTTAGCGGGCAGGGTGAGCAATCAGCCCCAGCATTTT. This translates into CASSLAGRVSNQPQHF. The rearrangement links TRBV7-8 to TRBJ1-5, with D perhaps TRBD1 (5 bases). The V gene's germline CDR1 is SGHVS and CDR2 FQNEAQ. This CDR3 is 16 amino acids long. Deletions cut 0 bases from V and 1 base from J, with 10 bases between.

Points on this clonotype: A single base separates this from a much larger clone, so it may be a read error. The chain couples TRBV12-3 or TRBV12-4 to TRBJ1-5; a possible D gene is TRBD1 (5 bases). This CDR3 contains 16 residues. CDR3: CASSLGTLYHNQSQHF. The CDR3 bases are TGTGCCAGCAGTTTAGGGACACTTTACCACAATCAGTCCCAGCATTTT.

This clonotype was seen at least ten times. The V call is TRBV30, the J call TRBJ2-2; D gene uncertain. The V end was cut by 0 bases, the J end by 8 bases, with 16 bases between. The CDR3 is 15 amino acids. Germline V gene sequence: CDR1 GTSNPN, CDR2 SVGIG (reference sequence). The DNA for the CDR3 is TGTGCCTGGAGTGTTTCTGTTAGAAGGACGGGGGAGCTGTTTTTT. Translating gives CAWSVSVRRTGELFF.

This clonotype was picked up a small number of times. This chain connects TRBV4-3 to TRBJ1-1; 8 bases are a match to TRBD1. Germline values: CDR1 LGHNA, CDR2 YSLEER. After removal of 2 bases from V and 5 bases from J, the junction contained 7 bases not matched to a gene. This CDR3 has 15 amino acids. CDR3 DNA sequence: TGCGCCAGCAGCCAAAACAGGGGGGGAAGGACTGAAGCTTTCTTT. Amino acids: CASSQNRGGRTEAFF.

Turning to this clonotype: Since a much larger clone is just one base distant, this may be a read error. V and J are TRBV20-1 and TRBJ2-1, with 10 bases identical to TRBD2. CDR1 is DFQATT, CDR2 SNEGSKA, per germline (reference sequence). The CDR3 totals 16 residues. CDR3 nucleotide sequence: TGCAGTGCAATTTTAGCGGGAGGAGGAAGGGACAATGGGCAGTTCTTC. Translating gives CSAILAGGGRDNGQFF.

This clonotype was counted ten times or more. The chain carries TRBV20-1 and TRBJ2-3; 12 bases are shared with TRBD2. V lost 6 bases and J lost 2; bases outside the gene matches: 12. The germline V gene encodes CDR1 DFQATT and CDR2 SNEGSKA (reference sequence). The CDR3 spans 17 residues. CDR3 loop: CSAVTWTSGASTDTQYF. CDR3 DNA sequence: TGCAGTGCCGTCACCTGGACTAGCGGGGCCTCCACAGATACGCAGTATTTT.